Listed here are 10 T cell receptor beta chains from one sample, sequenced in a study of chemoradiotherapy in HPV16-positive cancers. The repertoire was sequenced with immunoSEQ multiplex PCR; TCRdb's copy has only in-frame clones and lacks some. The repertoire holds some 11,000 clones, with about two thirds as singletons. The sample was collected from a patient who underwent chemoradiotherapy. These receptors came from a human donor with HPV-associated anogenital cancer.

The chain uses TRBV21-1 and TRBJ1-4; the DNA was not compared with TRBD1, the D call given in the table. TRBV21-1 is a documented pseudogene. CDR3 length equals 17 residues. The CDR3 DNA reads TGTGCCAGCATGAGCAGTGGCGTAATTAGGGGCAATGAAAAACTGTTTTTT. As protein: CASMSSGVIRGNEKLFF.

J is TRBJ2-2 and V is TRBV6-5; tentative D call: TRBD1 (6 bases). This CDR3 has 15 residues. The V gene lost 5 bases and the J gene lost 4 bases, with 14 bases spanning the gap. Germline-derived CDR1 and CDR2 are MNHEY and SVGAGI. Here the CDR3 reads CASSPLTGTTGELFF. CDR3 bases: TGTGCCAGCAGTCCCCTTACAGGGACCACCGGGGAGCTGTTTTTT.

This clone was counted only a few times. The chain combines TRBV7-2 with TRBJ2-5; D may correspond to TRBD1 or TRBD2 (5 bases each). With 1 base removed from V and 8 bases from J, the gap between germline ends came to 17 bases. Germline V gives CDR1 SGHTA, CDR2 FQGNSA. The CDR3 covers 15 residues. The CDR3 protein is CASSLVLGPHGTQYF. For the CDR3, the DNA is TGTGCCAGCAGCTTAGTGCTGGGACCCCACGGAACCCAGTACTTC.

This chain links TRBV7-9 with TRBJ2-5; 11 nucleotides agree with TRBD2. Germline V lookup: CDR1 SEHNR, CDR2 FQNEAQ (reference sequence). This CDR3 region has 16 residues. With V trimmed by 4 bases and J by 2 bases, 6 bases remained unmatched. CDR3 protein: CASSSGTSGPQETQYF. The CDR3 DNA is TGTGCCAGCAGCTCCGGGACTAGCGGTCCGCAAGAGACCCAGTACTTC.

V gene TRBV28 combines with J gene TRBJ2-5; D is undetermined. The CDR3 spans 11 residues. V lost 6 bases and J 7 bases, leaving 9 bases between the germline ends. Germline lookup yields CDR1 MDHEN and CDR2 SYDVKM. CDR3 protein: CASSFSRTQYF. The CDR3 DNA follows: TGTGCCAGCAGCTTCTCTCGGACCCAGTACTTC. Supplemented by reference TRBV28 and TRBJ2-5, the full variable domain reads DVKVTQSSRYLVKRTGEKVFLECVQDMDHENMFWYRQDPGLGLRLIYFSYDVKMKEKGDIPEGYSVSREKKERFSLILESASTNQTSMYLCASSFSRTQYFGPGTRLLVL.

The gene calls are TRBV6-1 and TRBJ2-4; 8 bases map to TRBD2. With 6 bases clipped from V and 9 bases from J, the junction kept 10 bases outside the gene matches. Germline lookup yields CDR1 MNHNS and CDR2 SASEGT. The CDR3 loop spans 14 amino acids. The CDR3 spells CASSPGLEVAIQYF. Written as DNA, the CDR3 is TGTGCCAGCAGCCCGGGACTAGAGGTGGCCATTCAGTACTTC.

V usage is TRBV7-3 and J usage is TRBJ1-2; 8 bases align to TRBD1. Germline CDR1 is SGHTA and CDR2 is FQGTGA. V shed 5 bases and J 2 bases; nucleotides not matched to a gene: 7. This CDR3 contains 15 residues. Here the CDR3 reads CASSPSSGGNYGYTF. Here the CDR3 DNA reads TGTGCCAGCAGCCCGAGCTCAGGGGGCAACTATGGCTACACCTTC.

The rearrangement joins TRBV27 to TRBJ2-7; TRBD1 aligns across 9 bases. Per germline, CDR1 MNHEY and CDR2 SMNVEV (reference sequence). This CDR3 has 13 amino acids. V dropped 5 bases and J dropped 3; count of bases not matched to a gene: 2. The CDR3 protein is CASSAGQGYEQYF. CDR3 nucleotides: TGTGCCAGCAGTGCGGGACAGGGCTACGAGCAGTACTTC.

The chain combines TRBV28 with TRBJ1-1; unclear D gene. Germline CDR1 is MDHEN and CDR2 is SYDVKM. The CDR3 is made up of 14 amino acids. Between the trimmed V and J ends, which lost 9 bases and 1 base, there was a span of 15 bases. The CDR3 spells CASLLTAGNTEAFF. In DNA, the CDR3 is TGTGCCAGTTTATTAACGGCGGGGAACACTGAAGCTTTCTTT. Looking up the rest from reference TRBV28 and TRBJ1-1 gives the full variable domain: DVKVTQSSRYLVKRTGEKVFLECVQDMDHENMFWYRQDPGLGLRLIYFSYDVKMKEKGDIPEGYSVSREKKERFSLILESASTNQTSMYLCASLLTAGNTEAFFGQGTRLTVV.

This clone has only a few counts. V is TRBV4-1 and J is TRBJ2-4, with 11 bases matching TRBD2. Losses at the gene ends were 5 bases for V and 5 bases for J; bases not matched to a gene: 2. CDR3 length: 14 residues. Germline V gene sequence: CDR1 MGHRA, CDR2 YSYEKL. This CDR3 is CASSEGLAENIQYF. The DNA for the CDR3 is TGCGCCAGCAGCGAGGGACTAGCGGAAAACATTCAGTACTTC.